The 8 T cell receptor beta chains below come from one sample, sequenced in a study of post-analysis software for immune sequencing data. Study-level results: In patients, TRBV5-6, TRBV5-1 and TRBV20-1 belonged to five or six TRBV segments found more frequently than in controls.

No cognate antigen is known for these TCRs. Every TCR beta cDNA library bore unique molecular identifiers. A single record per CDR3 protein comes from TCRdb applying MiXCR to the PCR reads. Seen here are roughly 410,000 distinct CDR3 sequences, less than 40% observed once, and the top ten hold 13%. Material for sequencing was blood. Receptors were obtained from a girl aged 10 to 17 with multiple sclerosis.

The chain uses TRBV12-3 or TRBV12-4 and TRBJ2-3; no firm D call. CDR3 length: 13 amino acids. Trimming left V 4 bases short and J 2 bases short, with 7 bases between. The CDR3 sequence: CASSSLDTDTQYF. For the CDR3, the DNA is TGTGCCAGCAGTTCCCTGGACACAGATACGCAGTATTTT.

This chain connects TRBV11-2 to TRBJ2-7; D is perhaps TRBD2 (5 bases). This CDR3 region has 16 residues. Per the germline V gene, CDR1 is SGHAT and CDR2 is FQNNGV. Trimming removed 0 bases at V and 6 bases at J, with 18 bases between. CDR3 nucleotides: TGTGCCAGCAGCTTAGATCCCCGCGGGTGGACGGGCGAGCAGTACTTC. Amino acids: CASSLDPRGWTGEQYF. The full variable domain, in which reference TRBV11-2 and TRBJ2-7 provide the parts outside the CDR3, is EAGVAQSPRYKIIEKRQSVAFWCNPISGHATLYWYQQILGQGPKLLIQFQNNGVVDDSQLPKDRFSAERLKGVDSTLKIQPAKLEDSAVYLCASSLDPRGWTGEQYFGPGTRLTVT.

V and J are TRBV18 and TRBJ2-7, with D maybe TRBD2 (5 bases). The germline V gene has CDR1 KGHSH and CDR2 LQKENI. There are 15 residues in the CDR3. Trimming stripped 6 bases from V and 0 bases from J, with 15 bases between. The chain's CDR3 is CASSPGGLNSYEQYF. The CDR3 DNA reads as TGTGCCAGCTCCCCAGGAGGACTGAACTCCTACGAGCAGTACTTC.

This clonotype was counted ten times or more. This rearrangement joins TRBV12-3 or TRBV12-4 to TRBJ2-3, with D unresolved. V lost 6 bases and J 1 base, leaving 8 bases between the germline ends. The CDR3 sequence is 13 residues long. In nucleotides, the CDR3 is TGTGCCAGCAGCTTTGGGGGCACAGATACGCAGTATTTT. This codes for CASSFGGTDTQYF.

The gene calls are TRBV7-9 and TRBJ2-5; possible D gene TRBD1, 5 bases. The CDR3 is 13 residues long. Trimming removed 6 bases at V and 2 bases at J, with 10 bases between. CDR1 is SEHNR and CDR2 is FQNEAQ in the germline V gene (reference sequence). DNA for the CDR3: TGTGCCAGCAGGAAGGGGATGCAAGAGACCCAGTACTTC. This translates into CASRKGMQETQYF.

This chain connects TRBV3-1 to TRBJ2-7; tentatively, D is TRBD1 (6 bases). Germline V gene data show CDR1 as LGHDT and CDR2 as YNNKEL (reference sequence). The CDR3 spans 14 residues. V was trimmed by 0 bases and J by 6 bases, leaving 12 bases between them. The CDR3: CASSQEGRGGEQYF. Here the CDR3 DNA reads TGTGCCAGCAGCCAAGAGGGACGAGGGGGCGAGCAGTACTTC.

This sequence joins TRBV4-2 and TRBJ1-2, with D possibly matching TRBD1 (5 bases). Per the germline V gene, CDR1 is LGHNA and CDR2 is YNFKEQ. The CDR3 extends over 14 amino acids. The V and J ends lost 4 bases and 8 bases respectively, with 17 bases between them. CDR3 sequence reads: CASSRETGRDGYTF. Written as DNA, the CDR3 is TGTGCCAGCAGCCGAGAGACGGGACGCGACGGCTACACCTTC.

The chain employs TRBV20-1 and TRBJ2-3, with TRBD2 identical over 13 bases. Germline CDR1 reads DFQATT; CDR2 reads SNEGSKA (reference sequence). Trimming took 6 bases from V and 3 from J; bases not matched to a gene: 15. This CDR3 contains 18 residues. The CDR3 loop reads CSAPRVSPGLAGTDTQYF. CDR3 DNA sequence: TGCAGTGCCCCAAGGGTCTCCCCGGGACTAGCGGGAACAGATACGCAGTATTTT.